Listed below are T cell receptor beta chains from one sample, sequenced in a study of T-cell reconstitution after alpha-beta-depleted transplantation in children. TCRdb re-called the PCR reads through MiXCR, storing one row per CDR3 protein. This table holds 200,000 to 250,000 distinct CDR3 sequences, around 7.7% found once. The input for sequencing was PBMCs, mostly from graft donor cells, taken 360 days after TCRalphabeta/CD19-depleted stem cell transplant. These receptors came from a male patient aged 2 to 10 who had a stem cell transplant for acute myeloid leukemia, so the T cells may come from the graft donor. Both conserved end residues are part of each CDR3. Each record gives: clone size, J gene, D gene, V gene, CDR3 DNA, CDR3 protein. A D gene is named only where the DNA matches it firmly. Rows may omit the clone size; those that give it use once, few, many or a size class.

size: -
J: TRBJ1-2
D: -
V: TRBV29-1
DNA: TGCAGCGTTAAGGGGGGGCGGGAATATGGCTACACCTTC
CDR3: CSVKGGREYGYTF

size: many
J: TRBJ1-2
D: TRBD1
V: TRBV7-9
DNA: TGTGCCAGCAGCTCTTGGCCGGGACAGGGTATTAACTATGGCTACACCTTC
CDR3: CASSSWPGQGINYGYTF

size: few
J: TRBJ2-4
D: TRBD2
V: TRBV3-1
DNA: TGTGCCAGCAGCCGGGAACTAGCGGGGGCCCGTAACATTCAGTACTTC
CDR3: CASSRELAGARNIQYF

size: few
J: TRBJ2-1
D: -
V: TRBV7-9
DNA: TGTGCCAGCAGCTCCTACGGGGGCTCCTACAATGAGCAGTTCTTC
CDR3: CASSSYGGSYNEQFF

size: few
J: TRBJ1-1
D: -
V: TRBV30
DNA: TGTGCCTGGAGTGTACCGTCGGCAGGCCGAGAAGCTTTCTTT
CDR3: CAWSVPSAGREAFF

size: many
J: TRBJ2-7
D: -
V: TRBV10-3
DNA: TGTGCCATCAGCAGGGGGGCCTACGAGCAGTACTTC
CDR3: CAISRGAYEQYF

size: many
J: TRBJ2-1
D: TRBD2
V: TRBV24-1
DNA: TGTGCCACCAGTGATCCAGGAGCGGGACCCAATGAGCAGTTCTTC
CDR3: CATSDPGAGPNEQFF

size: few
J: TRBJ2-2
D: -
V: TRBV19
DNA: TGTGCCAGTAGTATGCCGTCCACAGGAAACGGGGAGCTGTTTTTT
CDR3: CASSMPSTGNGELFF

size: -
J: TRBJ2-5
D: TRBD2
V: TRBV5-1
DNA: TGCGCCAGCAGCTTCGGACTAGCGGGACGGTACCAAGAGACCCAGTACTTC
CDR3: CASSFGLAGRYQETQYF

size: -
J: TRBJ2-5
D: -
V: TRBV15
DNA: TGTGCCACCAGCAGAGCTCAAGCCCAAGAGACCCAGTACTTC
CDR3: CATSRAQAQETQYF

size: -
J: TRBJ1-4
D: -
V: TRBV12-3/TRBV12-4
DNA: TGTGCCAGCAGTCCCCTGGGGACTGGTAATGAAAAACTGTTTTTT
CDR3: CASSPLGTGNEKLFF

size: -
J: TRBJ1-3
D: TRBD1
V: TRBV12-3/TRBV12-4
DNA: TGTGCCAGCAGTCCCGGGACAGCAATCAACACCATATATTTT
CDR3: CASSPGTAINTIYF

size: many
J: TRBJ2-4
D: TRBD2
V: TRBV7-3
DNA: TGTGCCAGCAGCTTACAAGCGGGAGGGATAAACATTCAGTACTTC
CDR3: CASSLQAGGINIQYF

size: many
J: TRBJ2-5
D: -
V: TRBV7-2
DNA: TGTGCCAGCAGCTCCGCTAAGTCCCAAGAGACCCAGTACTTC
CDR3: CASSSAKSQETQYF

size: many
J: TRBJ2-1
D: TRBD1
V: TRBV10-3
DNA: TGTGCCATCAGTGGGCAGGGGGCCGAAATCAGCTCCTACAATGAGCAGTTCTTC
CDR3: CAISGQGAEISSYNEQFF

size: few
J: TRBJ2-1
D: -
V: TRBV20-1
DNA: TGCAGTGTCCGTTCCGCTCCCCTTGACAATGAGCAGTTCTTC
CDR3: CSVRSAPLDNEQFF

size: -
J: TRBJ1-5
D: -
V: TRBV20-1
DNA: TGCAGTGCCAGGGGTCAGGGTGGGCAGCCCCAGCATTTT
CDR3: CSARGQGGQPQHF

size: many
J: TRBJ2-1
D: TRBD2
V: TRBV27
DNA: TGTGCCAGCAGCCAAGCGGGACCTTCTGACTACAATGAGCAGTTCTTC
CDR3: CASSQAGPSDYNEQFF

size: few
J: TRBJ1-2
D: -
V: TRBV12-3/TRBV12-4
DNA: TGTGCCAGCAGGGATCGCGGCTATGGCTACACCTTC
CDR3: CASRDRGYGYTF

size: few
J: TRBJ2-1
D: -
V: TRBV7-2
DNA: TGTGCCAGCAGCTTAGCGGTTAGCGGAACCTCCTACAATGAGCAGTTCTTC
CDR3: CASSLAVSGTSYNEQFF

size: -
J: TRBJ2-3
D: TRBD2
V: TRBV3-1
DNA: TGTGCCAGCAGATGGACTAGCGAAGGGGATACGCAGTATTTT
CDR3: CASRWTSEGDTQYF

size: -
J: TRBJ2-1
D: -
V: TRBV9
DNA: TGTGCCAGCAGCGTAGCGACCCCCCTCCGCAATGAGCAGTTCTTC
CDR3: CASSVATPLRNEQFF

size: few
J: TRBJ2-2
D: -
V: TRBV5-1
DNA: TGCGCCAGCAGCTCGGGGGGGACAGCTACCGGGGAGCTGTTTTTT
CDR3: CASSSGGTATGELFF

size: few
J: TRBJ1-2
D: -
V: TRBV7-3
DNA: TGTGCCAGCAGCTTATATGGGGAAGGCGGCTACACCTTC
CDR3: CASSLYGEGGYTF

size: -
J: TRBJ2-2
D: TRBD1
V: TRBV10-1
DNA: TGCGCCAGCGGCCAGGGGGCCGGGGAGCTGTTTTTT
CDR3: CASGQGAGELFF

size: -
J: TRBJ2-5
D: -
V: TRBV6-5
DNA: TGTGCCAGCAGTTACTTCCCCCTGACGACAGGCCAAGAGACCCAGTACTTC
CDR3: CASSYFPLTTGQETQYF

size: -
J: TRBJ2-5
D: -
V: TRBV15
DNA: TGTGCCACCATCAGAGATGGGGGGTTCAAAGAGACCCAGTACTTC
CDR3: CATIRDGGFKETQYF

size: -
J: TRBJ2-5
D: TRBD2
V: TRBV20-1
DNA: TGCAGTGCCCTAACGGGGGGGCAAGAGGAGACCCAGTACTTC
CDR3: CSALTGGQEETQYF

size: many
J: TRBJ2-5
D: -
V: TRBV2
DNA: TGTGCCAGCGCCCCGTATAGAGGTTGCGAGACCCAGTACTTC
CDR3: CASAPYRGCETQYF

size: few
J: TRBJ1-6
D: -
V: TRBV20-1
DNA: TGCAGTGCTAGAGTTCAGGCTCAGGGGATTTCACCCCTCCACTTT
CDR3: CSARVQAQGISPLHF

size: many
J: TRBJ1-4
D: TRBD1
V: TRBV29-1
DNA: TGCAGCGCCGGGACAGGGGGTCGGGAAAAACTGTTTTTT
CDR3: CSAGTGGREKLFF

size: many
J: TRBJ2-2
D: -
V: TRBV29-1
DNA: TGCAGCGCTCAACCCGGGGCTTACACCGGGGAGCTGTTTTTT
CDR3: CSAQPGAYTGELFF

size: many
J: TRBJ2-4
D: TRBD2
V: TRBV14
DNA: TGTGCCAGCAGCCATAGGACTAGCGGCGAACACATTCAGTACTTC
CDR3: CASSHRTSGEHIQYF

size: many
J: TRBJ1-1
D: -
V: TRBV12-3/TRBV12-4
DNA: TGTGCCAGCAGCCCTAGGCTGAACACTGAAGCTTTCTTT
CDR3: CASSPRLNTEAFF

size: many
J: TRBJ2-5
D: -
V: TRBV28
DNA: TGTGCCAGCAGTACCCCCGTGGTAGCGGAAGAGACCCAGTACTTC
CDR3: CASSTPVVAEETQYF

size: many
J: TRBJ2-7
D: -
V: TRBV12-3/TRBV12-4
DNA: TGTGCCAGCAGTCCCACAGGGAGGGACTACGAGCAGTACTTC
CDR3: CASSPTGRDYEQYF

size: -
J: TRBJ1-2
D: -
V: TRBV6-5
DNA: TGTGCCAGCAGTTCCCGAGCCAGGGCCCATGGCTACACCTTC
CDR3: CASSSRARAHGYTF

size: few
J: TRBJ1-4
D: TRBD1
V: TRBV29-1
DNA: TGCAGCGTGTTCCTCCGGGACAGATATGAAAAACTGTTTTTT
CDR3: CSVFLRDRYEKLFF

size: few
J: TRBJ2-1
D: TRBD2
V: TRBV18
DNA: TGTGCCAGCTCACCAGAGGGACTAGTAGGGCAGTTCTTC
CDR3: CASSPEGLVGQFF

size: -
J: TRBJ2-3
D: TRBD2
V: TRBV5-1
DNA: TGCGCCAGCAGCTTGGCCCTTGCGGGAGCGGCAGATACGCAGTATTTT
CDR3: CASSLALAGAADTQYF

size: many
J: TRBJ2-1
D: -
V: TRBV6-2/TRBV6-3
DNA: TGTGCCAGCAGTTACTCTCGCTTAATCCTAGCGAGGGGATACAATGAGCAGTTCTTC
CDR3: CASSYSRLILARGYNEQFF

size: -
J: TRBJ2-7
D: TRBD1
V: TRBV19
DNA: TGTGCTACCACCCGTTCGGGACAGGGAGTCTACGAGCAGTACTTC
CDR3: CATTRSGQGVYEQYF

size: many
J: TRBJ2-7
D: TRBD2
V: TRBV2
DNA: TGTGCCAGTCGGTATAGCGGGAGTCCCTACGAGCAGTACTTC
CDR3: CASRYSGSPYEQYF

size: few
J: TRBJ1-4
D: -
V: TRBV29-1
DNA: TGCAGCGTTGGACGTAATGAAAAACTGTTTTTT
CDR3: CSVGRNEKLFF

size: many
J: TRBJ2-1
D: -
V: TRBV11-2
DNA: TGTGCCAGCGCCCACGGGGTGGATGAGCAGTTCTTC
CDR3: CASAHGVDEQFF